Reported below is one TCR beta chain. Its antigen remains unknown. This sample was taken from a study of vaccination effects on CD4 cells after COVID-19. Background on the study: Post-vaccine samples followed the second dose by a median of 72 days. Study-level points and caveats: After vaccination, at late timepoints, clones induced by infection and by vaccine contracted markedly.

V was trimmed by 7 bases and J by 0 bases, leaving 10 bases between them. CDR3 length: 15 residues. The germline gives CDR1 LNHDA, CDR2 SQIVND (reference sequence). The repertoire was sequenced with immunoSEQ multiplex PCR; TCRdb's copy has only in-frame clones and lacks some. The repertoire has more than 60,000 clones, about 74% of them found once; the top ten carry over 2%. A roughly ten-day culture period preceded the isolation of CD4+ T cells. Participants were given two doses of BNT162b2 or mRNA-1273 vaccine. Vaccine recipients lacked prior SARS-CoV-2 infection and had negative nucleocapsid antibodies.

This material consisted of CD4+ T cells from PBMCs cultured without peptide, taken after COVID-19 vaccination. This sequence joins TRBV19 and TRBJ1-6; no clear D gene. This TCR came from a human donor who received a COVID-19 vaccine. The CDR3 loop is CASTRAGSYNSPLHF. As DNA, the CDR3 is TGTGCCAGTACCCGAGCCGGCTCCTATAATTCACCCCTCCACTTT.